A single sample is the source of the 28 T cell receptor beta chains below, sequenced in a study of T cell repertoires in cytomegalovirus infection. TCRdb reanalysed the reads using MiXCR and keeps one entry per CDR3 protein. Among roughly 280,000 distinct CDR3 sequences listed, roughly 15% were seen once. The sequencing input was PBMCs. The receptor set was obtained from a human donor in good health (CMV status not recorded). Some clones in this sample may be carry-over from other donors' samples.

Ten or more counts support this clonotype. CDR3 nucleotide sequence: TGTGCCAGCAGCGCCTCAGGACTTTGCACCTTC. It translates to CASSASGLCTF. The V gene is TRBV11-1, the J gene TRBJ1-2; D gene unclear. The CDR3 length is 11 residues. V lost 5 bases and J lost 13, with 14 bases in between. Per germline, CDR1 SGHAT and CDR2 FQDESV (reference sequence). The variable domain in full, with the rest retrieved from reference TRBV11-1 and TRBJ1-2, is EAEVAQSPRYKITEKSQAVAFWCDPISGHATLYWYRQILGQGPELLVQFQDESVVDDSQLPKDRFSAERLKGVDSTLKIQPAELGDSAMYLCASSASGLCTFGSGTRLTVV.

This clonotype was found many times. The chain's CDR3 is CASRPERDRIYEQYF. Here the CDR3 DNA reads TGTGCCAGCAGGCCGGAAAGGGACAGAATCTACGAGCAGTACTTC. The chain links TRBV2 to TRBJ2-7; 7 bases line up with TRBD1. The CDR3 runs 15 residues. Germline trimming cut 6 bases from V and 3 bases from J; bases unmatched to any gene: 11. Looked up from germline, CDR1 is SNHLY and CDR2 is FYNNEI.

To note about this clonotype: A read error may explain this, as a much larger clone is one base away. The V gene is TRBV6-1, the J gene TRBJ1-6, with D maybe TRBD1 (5 bases). CDR1 is MNHNS, CDR2 SASEGT, per germline. V was shortened by 0 bases and J by 11 bases, with 14 bases between the two germline ends. This CDR3 has 15 amino acids. CDR3 sequence (DNA): TGTGCCAGCAGTGAAGCGGACGCCCAGGGCCCACCCCTCCACTTT. Amino acid sequence: CASSEADAQGPPLHF.

This clonotype was observed at least ten times. The chain employs TRBV6-1 and TRBJ2-7; maybe TRBD2 (5 bases). Trimming took 10 bases from V and 4 from J, leaving 32 bases between them. The CDR3 is made up of 18 amino acids. Germline lookup yields CDR1 MNHNS and CDR2 SASEGT. In DNA, the CDR3 is TGTGCCATCAGCCGGGATCGATCGGTAGAATACGATCAATACGAGCAGTACTTC. This gives the protein CAISRDRSVEYDQYEQYF.

In DNA form, the CDR3 reads TGTGCCAGCAGTGAAGCGGGGTTCAGCACCGGGGAGCTGTTTTTT. Translation gives CASSEAGFSTGELFF. The V gene is TRBV2, the J gene TRBJ2-2; the D is unclear. There are 15 residues in the CDR3. From germline, CDR1 is SNHLY and CDR2 FYNNEI. Trimming took 0 bases from V and 4 from J, leaving 9 bases between them.

This clonotype was observed a few times. The chain is built from TRBV6-5 and TRBJ2-7; 7 bases align to TRBD2. Germline loops: CDR1 MNHEY, CDR2 SVGAGI. With V trimmed by 2 bases and J by 5 bases, 3 bases remained unmatched. This CDR3 is built from 13 residues. The CDR3 coding sequence is TGTGCCAGCAGTTACCGGGGGGTCGACGAGCAGTACTTC. Translated: CASSYRGVDEQYF.

The chain employs TRBV20-1 and TRBJ2-2; D unresolved. Germline V CDR1 and CDR2: DFQATT, SNEGSKA (reference sequence). The CDR3 runs to 13 residues. V was cut by 2 bases and J by 6 bases, with 10 bases left in between. In DNA form, the CDR3 reads TGCAGTGCTAGACTCTCGGGTTCCGGGGAGCTGTTTTTT. This codes for CSARLSGSGELFF.

V gene TRBV5-1 combines with J gene TRBJ2-5, with D maybe TRBD2 (5 bases). This CDR3 contains 15 residues. Germline V gene lookup returns CDR1 SGHRS and CDR2 YFSETQ. The V end lost 0 bases, the J end lost 1 base, and 10 bases lay between the germline ends. The CDR3 reads CASSLGPGSQETQYF. The DNA for the CDR3 is TGCGCCAGCAGCTTGGGGCCTGGGAGCCAAGAGACCCAGTACTTC.

This clonotype was counted ten times or more. This chain connects TRBV7-3 to TRBJ1-2, with TRBD1 matching 7 bases. CDR1 is SGHTA, CDR2 FQGTGA, per germline. CDR3 length equals 15 residues. The trim removed 2 bases at V and 8 bases at J, leaving 11 bases unmatched. CDR3 sequence reads: CASSLGLRGGRGYTF. In DNA, the CDR3 is TGTGCCAGCAGCTTAGGACTCAGAGGGGGCAGAGGCTACACCTTC.

This clonotype was detected a few times. CDR3 protein: CATSGGTSGANVLTF. Here the CDR3 DNA reads TGTGCCACCAGCGGGGGAACATCTGGGGCCAACGTCCTGACTTTC. The chain combines TRBV15 with TRBJ2-6; perhaps D is TRBD1 or TRBD2 (5 bases each). Trimming took 5 bases from V and 1 from J, leaving 9 bases between them. This CDR3 is built from 15 residues. Germline V gene sequence: CDR1 LNHNV, CDR2 YYDKDF (reference sequence).

This clonotype was counted many times. This chain joins TRBV7-2 and TRBJ2-1; 8 positions agree with TRBD1. The V segment lost 3 bases and the J segment 5 bases; nucleotides outside the gene matches: 6. Germline CDR1 SGHTA, CDR2 FQGNSA. The CDR3 contains 15 residues. The CDR3 DNA reads as TGTGCCAGCAGCTTCTTGACAGGGGAGGACAATGAGCAGTTCTTC. Its protein product is CASSFLTGEDNEQFF.

Only one count was recorded for this clonotype. The V and J genes are TRBV20-1 and TRBJ2-3; 10 nucleotides align to TRBD2. CDR1 and CDR2 (germline): DFQATT, SNEGSKA (reference sequence). V lost 0 bases and J lost 7; bases outside the gene matches: 7. The length of the CDR3 is 15 residues. This CDR3 reads CSARDPLAGFYTQYF. The CDR3 nucleotides read TGCAGTGCTAGAGACCCACTAGCGGGGTTCTATACGCAGTATTTT.

This clonotype was counted ten times or more. This chain connects TRBV7-9 to TRBJ2-5; 9 bases line up with TRBD2. With V trimmed by 5 bases and J by 5 bases, 12 bases remained unmatched. Germline loops: CDR1 SEHNR, CDR2 FQNEAQ (reference sequence). The CDR3 consists of 16 residues. The CDR3 nucleotides are TGTGCCAGCAGCCCTCTGGCGGGGGGGCGTTGGGAGACCCAGTACTTC. The encoded protein is CASSPLAGGRWETQYF.

This clonotype appeared once. V usage is TRBV6-1 and J usage is TRBJ1-1; tentatively, D is TRBD1 (6 bases). This CDR3 comprises 13 residues. Germline V gene sequence: CDR1 MNHNS, CDR2 SASEGT. The V end lost 6 bases, the J end lost 3 bases, and 11 bases lay between the germline ends. The CDR3 sequence is CASRGQKYTEAFF. DNA of the CDR3: TGTGCCAGCAGAGGACAGAAGTACACTGAAGCTTTCTTT.

This clonotype was seen repeatedly, ten times or more. V and J are TRBV7-2 and TRBJ2-7, with a tentative D call TRBD2 (6 bases). Germline assignment: CDR1 SGHTA and CDR2 FQGNSA. Trimming removed 1 base from V and 2 bases from J, with 12 bases in between. The CDR3 is made up of 15 amino acids. The CDR3, as DNA: TGTGCCAGCAGCTTAGTAGATCTAGCGACCTACGAGCAGTACTTC. It encodes CASSLVDLATYEQYF.

To note about this clonotype: A single base separates this from a much larger clone, so it may be a read error. This chain uses TRBV11-2 with TRBJ2-3, with TRBD2 matching 7 bases. Trimming removed 5 bases from V and 4 bases from J; junction bases left unmatched: 12. CDR3 size: 16 residues. Germline lookup yields CDR1 SGHAT and CDR2 FQNNGV. CDR3 sequence: CASSLGLSGRADTQYF. DNA for the CDR3: TGTGCCAGCAGCCTCGGACTATCGGGGAGGGCAGATACGCAGTATTTT.

This clonotype was counted ten times or more. The chain recombines TRBV7-9 with TRBJ2-1; 8 bases map to TRBD2. Germline V lookup: CDR1 SEHNR, CDR2 FQNEAQ (reference sequence). This CDR3 contains 16 residues. Losses at the gene ends were 5 bases for V and 0 bases for J; bases not matched to a gene: 6. The CDR3 protein is CASSRTTSASYNEQFF. The CDR3 coding sequence is TGTGCCAGCAGCCGCACGACTAGCGCCTCCTACAATGAGCAGTTCTTC.

The table lists this clonotype with a few counts. The chain combines TRBV9 with TRBJ1-1, with 7 bases that match TRBD1. This CDR3 contains 15 residues. Germline V gives CDR1 SGDLS, CDR2 YYNGEE. Germline trimming cut 4 bases from V and 4 bases from J; bases unmatched to any gene: 10. The CDR3 nucleotides are TGTGCCAGCAGCTCAAAGACAGGGAAAGGCACTGAAGCTTTCTTT. It yields the protein CASSSKTGKGTEAFF.

This clonotype was observed many times. The rearrangement uses TRBV7-6 and TRBJ1-6, with TRBD1 matching over 9 bases. Germline loops: CDR1 SGHVS, CDR2 FNYEAQ. The CDR3 extends over 16 amino acids. The V and J ends lost 1 base and 9 bases, in that order; junction bases with no gene match: 7. CDR3 region: CASSLGAGTGPSPLHF. The CDR3 bases are TGTGCCAGCAGCTTAGGGGCCGGGACAGGGCCTTCACCCCTCCACTTT.

J is TRBJ2-2 and V is TRBV27; tentatively, D is TRBD2 (6 bases). V was cut by 7 bases and J by 6 bases, with 15 bases left in between. The CDR3 sequence is 14 residues long. Germline CDR1 and CDR2: MNHEY and SMNVEV (reference sequence). The CDR3 coding sequence is TGTGCCAGCACCGCGGGAAGGCCGGCCGGGGAGCTGTTTTTT. Translation gives CASTAGRPAGELFF.

This clonotype was detected ten times or more. The J gene is TRBJ2-3, the V gene TRBV7-2, with TRBD2 matching over 14 bases. This CDR3 has 18 amino acids. With 2 bases clipped from V and 0 bases from J, the junction kept 4 bases outside the gene matches. Germline-derived CDR1 and CDR2 are SGHTA and FQGNSA. CDR3 protein: CASSLRLAGGGSTDTQYF. The CDR3 DNA reads TGTGCCAGCAGCTTACGACTAGCGGGAGGGGGTAGCACAGATACGCAGTATTTT.

This clonotype was recorded many times. The chain carries TRBV6-1 and TRBJ1-2; D not certain. Trimming shortened V by 5 bases and J by 6 bases, and 16 bases separated the two germline ends. The CDR3 loop spans 14 amino acids. Germline V gene lookup returns CDR1 MNHNS and CDR2 SASEGT. The CDR3 region is CASSFQGGKDGYTF. CDR3 sequence (DNA): TGTGCCAGCAGTTTCCAAGGCGGGAAGGATGGCTACACCTTC.

This chain joins TRBV2 and TRBJ1-1; no clear D gene. Germline V gene data show CDR1 as SNHLY and CDR2 as FYNNEI. The CDR3 is 14 amino acids. Trimming took 6 bases from V and 4 from J, leaving 15 bases between them. CDR3 DNA: TGTGCCAGCAGCATGGGCAGGATGGGCACTGAAGCTTTCTTT. This codes for CASSMGRMGTEAFF.

The chain carries TRBV5-1 and TRBJ1-1, with 8 bases fitting TRBD1. The CDR3 is made up of 15 amino acids. From germline, CDR1 is SGHRS and CDR2 YFSETQ. Trimming cost V 4 bases and J 1 base; bases outside gene matches: 6. CDR3 loop: CASSQDRVWNTEAFF. CDR3 in DNA: TGCGCCAGCAGCCAGGACAGGGTCTGGAACACTGAAGCTTTCTTT.

The rearrangement joins TRBV29-1 to TRBJ2-2; 9 bases match TRBD2. CDR3 length: 14 residues. The germline gives CDR1 SQVTM, CDR2 ANQGSEA. V lost 5 bases, J lost 5 bases, and 6 bases stayed unmatched. CDR3 in amino acids: CSVSGAGGTGELFF. CDR3 in DNA: TGCAGCGTTTCTGGAGCGGGAGGAACCGGGGAGCTGTTTTTT.

In its sample, this clonotype was seen many times. V gene TRBV28 combines with J gene TRBJ1-3; D not certain. From germline, CDR1 is MDHEN and CDR2 SYDVKM. Trimming removed 4 bases from V and 0 bases from J, with 13 bases in between. The CDR3 spans 16 residues. The CDR3 loop is CASSSLDIRSGNTIYF. The CDR3 DNA reads as TGTGCCAGCAGTTCCCTTGACATCCGCTCTGGAAACACCATATATTTT.

This clonotype was counted at least ten times. V and J are TRBV7-8 and TRBJ2-5; D is possibly TRBD1 (5 bases). The length of the CDR3 is 16 residues. Trimming removed 5 bases at V and 4 bases at J, with 20 bases between. CDR1 and CDR2 (germline): SGHVS, FQNEAQ. CDR3 coding DNA: TGTGCCAGCAGCGTAGGGTTGGGAATTGACAGAGAGACCCAGTACTTC. It specifies CASSVGLGIDRETQYF. Full variable domain (outside the CDR3, taken from reference TRBV7-8 and TRBJ2-5): GAGVSQSPRYKVAKRGQDVALRCDPISGHVSLFWYQQALGQGPEFLTYFQNEAQLDKSGLPSDRFFAERPEGSVSTLKIQRTQQEDSAVYLCASSVGLGIDRETQYFGPGTRLLVL.

Many counts were recorded for this clonotype. The chain employs TRBV28 and TRBJ2-3, with D hard to call. There are 18 residues in the CDR3. Germline lookup yields CDR1 MDHEN and CDR2 SYDVKM. Deletions cut 4 bases from V and 4 bases from J, with 24 bases between. The chain's CDR3 is CASSSYPQGPGVSDTQYF. The CDR3, as DNA: TGTGCCAGCAGTTCTTACCCCCAAGGCCCCGGCGTATCAGATACGCAGTATTTT. The full variable domain, rest sourced from reference TRBV28 and TRBJ2-3, is DVKVTQSSRYLVKRTGEKVFLECVQDMDHENMFWYRQDPGLGLRLIYFSYDVKMKEKGDIPEGYSVSREKKERFSLILESASTNQTSMYLCASSSYPQGPGVSDTQYFGPGTRLTVL.